This TCR beta chain came from a study of T cell responses to AZD1222 COVID-19 vaccine (dated by TCRdb to the early 2020s). Background for the entire study: Because spike-specific TCR depth and breadth did not differ between the two schedules, AZD1222 recipients who got a second dose at roughly 4 weeks were pooled with those who got a second dose at roughly 12 weeks. A total of approximately 250 trial participants underwent TCR sequencing, of whom 200 to 220 had received two doses of AZD1222 and some 25 had received two doses of the MenACWY control vaccine. Trial participants were enrolled by age into 18-55, 56-69 and 70-plus year subgroups, with roughly 150, 30 and 60 TCR-sequenced participants respectively.

CDR1 LNHDA and CDR2 SQIVND were looked up in the germline V gene (reference sequence). V is cut by 3 bases and J by 4 bases, and the space between the germline ends is 6 bases. From its cysteine to its phenylalanine, the CDR3 spans 12 amino acids. The entry retains the CDR3 DNA only, 36 bases that are in frame from base 1. The time point label of this sample denotes: baseline before first vaccination. The vaccinee samples were drawn from two UK trials, COV001 and COV002, one of which was a single-blind randomized controlled phase 2/3 trial testing AZD1222 (ChAdOx1 nCoV-19) in healthy adults. For TCRbeta chain sequencing, PBMC samples were collected from trial participants at day 0 and at day 28 after the second dose. The CDR3 regions of human TCRbeta chains were analyzed by immunosequencing. On the authors' methods: TCRs in the repertoires were matched against a reference library of SARS-CoV-2-specific TCRs that had been generated with the MIRA antigen-specificity platform. Breadth was defined as the fraction of unique TCRs that were SARS-CoV-2-associated, and depth was defined as the fraction of total T cells that were SARS-CoV-2-associated. Each spike-specific TCR was assigned to its reactive spike region and to a CD4 or CD8 class using the MIRA data. Log10-transformed breadth and depth values were compared by one-way ANOVA with Sidak's multiple comparisons tests. This immuneACCESS table, as held by TCRdb, lists in-frame sequences with V and J called but not all clones. Of the missing ones, under half trace to an unresolved V gene in checked studies; the others have no known cause. V and J calls and clone size are those listed in that table; D and trimming were worked out from the DNA. Present in this sample are some 150,000 clones, 85% to 95% of which were seen just once. The ten largest clones take up around 0.9% of the sample.

Concerning this clone: The antigen this receptor binds is unknown. Within one base of it there is no much larger clone, and no base qualities were kept.

What the authors observed across the whole study: Because no day 14 peak-response samples were available, repertoires were characterized only after the peak T cell response. After two AZD1222 doses, spike-specific TCR breadth and depth were significantly higher than at day 0 and than in MenACWY recipients. Participants were mostly white British, with more females than males. The authors suggested clonal diversity may have been underestimated. The 56-69-year group was small, and its depth increase did not reach significance, likely because of low power. Nearly half of unique spike-specific TCRs reportedly recognized epitopes outside regions mutated in the B.1.351 and B.1.1.7 variants. Only six AZD1222 recipients were SARS-CoV-2 seropositive at baseline, limiting conclusions about previously exposed vaccinees. The whole spike protein was spanned by vaccine-associated CD4 TCRs, and dominant responses were seen in regions 160-218 and 743-854.

The sequence derives from an adult in good health. The chain joins TRBV19 to TRBJ1-1, with the D gene call left open. The material was peripheral blood, obtained on day 0 of AZD1222 vaccination. In nucleotide form, the sequence is TGTGCCAGTAGTATCGCCGGCACTGAAGCTTTCTTT. Translated, it reads CASSIAGTEAFF.